The present entry profiles one T cell receptor (beta chain) with its context. Its antigen has not been determined. The record originates from a study of T cells expressing NK-cell markers (dated by TCRdb to the early 2020s). With respect to the entire study: In sorted CD3+CD56+NKG2C+, CD3+CD56+NKG2C- and CD3+CD56-NKG2C+ T-cell subsets from eight donors, TCR beta-chain repertoires were profiled. Libraries were sequenced as 2 x 150 bp reads on Illumina HiSeq 2000/2500, MiSeq or NextSeq. All eight donors whose samples were sequenced were randomly selected healthy volunteers, three of them men and five women. Of the eight sequenced donors, seven were found to be HCMV-seropositive and one was found to be HCMV-seronegative. Study-wide findings and limitations: Those dominant clonotypes were again the most abundant among CD3+CD56-NKG2C+ cells in a handful of donors, at about 28.3-60.1%. Whether the expanded NKG2C-expressing T cell clones were specific for HCMV antigens was left unclear. In more than five donors, the dominant CD3+CD56+NKG2C+ clonotypes were found to rank among the top 10 CD8+ clonotypes and to make up about 1.0-7.5% of CD8+ T cells.

HCMV-specific IgG was detected in serum with a commercial ELISA kit to determine HCMV serostatus. Peripheral blood mononuclear cells were isolated from blood by Ficoll density gradient centrifugation. The listed sequencing device is Illumina HiSeq 2000. TCR beta cDNA libraries were made by 5'RACE template switching that added a universal primer site and unique molecular identifiers. cDNA synthesis was primed from the TCR beta constant segment and was followed by two successive PCR amplification steps. For the original study's pipeline: MIGEC was used to demultiplex reads and group the reads by UMI, and MiTCR was used to assemble and quantify clonotypes. To exclude erroneous sequences, any TCR cDNA sequence not supported by at least two reads was discarded. Downstream repertoire analysis used the tcR package, and clonotypes were matched across fractions by CDR3 nucleotide sequence plus V segment. VDJmatch was used to annotate antigen specificity against VDJdb, with one amino acid substitution in CDR3 allowed. One entry per CDR3 protein sequence results from the TCRdb reprocessing of the reads, with DNA left out. TCRdb's processing, not the study's, gives the V and J calls here. The table of this sample itemizes 400,000 to 550,000 distinct CDR3 sequences. The ten largest clones represent 7.3% of the sample.

Looking up the germline V gene yields CDR1 SGHRS and CDR2 YFSETQ. Counted from cysteine to phenylalanine, this CDR3 has 14 amino acids. DNA for this receptor is not on file. The origin of this receptor is a woman aged 18 to 75 in good health. Recombination joined TRBV5-1 with TRBJ1-1; TCRdb's D call of TRBD1 is untestable without DNA. Source material: blood T cells: a sorted CD56 or NKG2C T cell subset, CD4+ or CD8+ T cells, or bulk PBMC T cells (not recorded which). For the CDR3, the sequence is CASGGGHPNTEAFF.